This T cell receptor beta chain was recovered during a study of T cell responses to AZD1222 COVID-19 vaccine. Study findings and constraints: Clonal diversity was possibly underestimated; the donors were predominantly white British and more often female.

This clone was picked up one time. Antigen: not known. Repertoires were generated with immunoSEQ multiplex PCR, while TCRdb's copy carries only in-frame clones and drops some. The table includes around 110,000 clones, around nine tenths detected once. This CDR3 spans 12 amino acids. Deletions cut 4 bases from V and 8 bases from J, with 8 bases between. The germline gives CDR1 MNHNY, CDR2 SVGAGI (reference sequence). The V call is TRBV6-6, the J call TRBJ1-4; D might be TRBD1 (5 bases). This receptor was identified in an adult who received the AZD1222 COVID-19 vaccine. Material: peripheral blood, obtained 28 days after the second AZD1222 dose. CDR3 sequence: CASSLDNEKLFF. Here the CDR3 DNA reads TGTGCCAGCAGTTTGGACAACGAAAAACTGTTTTTT.